The clone carrying this T cell receptor beta chain showed up just once. V was trimmed by 0 bases and J by 7 bases, leaving 15 bases between them. Looked up from germline, CDR1 is LGHNA and CDR2 is YSLEER. This CDR3 is built from 15 residues. Original data processing: Using reference gene primer amplification, nucleated cell counts were estimated. Sequencing was performed with immunoSEQ multiplex PCR; in TCRdb, only in-frame clones are kept and a portion is missing. Clone size and V and J calls were adopted from that table, with D and trimming inferred from the DNA. The data hold 150,000 to 200,000 clones, with less than 90% observed a single time. This entry is derived from a study of blood T cell repertoires in COVID-19. Study overall: Acute and convalescent COVID-19 specimens originated in the United States, Italy and Spain. From T cells, B-cell-depleted T cells, or PBMCs came the material, which was cDNA or gDNA.

Seattle patients were enrolled during active infection and followed longitudinally. Sequenced sample: peripheral blood. This clonotype originated in a woman in her sixties or seventies with COVID-19, enrolled during active disease. This sequence joins TRBV4-3 and TRBJ1-2, with D unclear. The CDR3 spells CASSQDVRRSSGYTF. Here the CDR3 DNA reads TGCGCCAGCAGCCAAGATGTCCGGAGAAGTAGTGGCTACACCTTC.